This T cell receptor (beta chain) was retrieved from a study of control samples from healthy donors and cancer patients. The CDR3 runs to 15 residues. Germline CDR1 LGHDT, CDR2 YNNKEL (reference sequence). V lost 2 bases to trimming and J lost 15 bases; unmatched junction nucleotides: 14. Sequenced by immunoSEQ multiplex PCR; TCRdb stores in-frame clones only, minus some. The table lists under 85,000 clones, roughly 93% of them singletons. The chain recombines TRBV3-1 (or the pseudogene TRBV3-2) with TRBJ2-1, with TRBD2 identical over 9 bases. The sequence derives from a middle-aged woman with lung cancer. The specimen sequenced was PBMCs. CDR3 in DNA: TGTGCCAGCAGCCAACAGCGGGGGGCCTACGGGAGGGCGTTCTTC. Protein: CASSQQRGAYGRAFF.